Below, 30 T cell receptor beta chains from the same sample are listed, as sequenced in a study of technical replicates of blood from a handful of donors (dated by TCRdb to about 2017). Library method: the immunoSEQ multiplex PCR assay. TCRdb limited this immuneACCESS table to in-frame rearrangements with V and J called. A share of clones is missing; checked studies link under half to unresolved V genes, and the rest is unexplained. Within this sample are about 80,000 clones, with about 86% of them counted one time only. Roughly 4.5% of the sample lies in the top ten. The sample consisted of PBMCs. The receptors were gathered from a human donor in good health. Some clones in this sample may be carry-over from other donors' samples.

This clone was picked up a small number of times. This sequence joins TRBV30 and TRBJ1-6; tentatively, D is TRBD1 (6 bases). The ends were cut back, 1 base at V and 10 bases at J, with 14 bases in the middle. This CDR3 is built from 14 residues. The germline CDR1 and CDR2 sequences are GTSNPN and SVGIG (reference sequence). Here the CDR3 DNA reads TGTGCCTGGAGTGGGGAGCAGGGGAGATCACCCCTCCACTTT. Its protein is CAWSGEQGRSPLHF.

The chain combines TRBV19 with TRBJ2-5; TRBD2 aligns across 7 bases. The ends lost 3 bases at V and 4 bases at J; junction bases unmatched: 8. This CDR3 has 15 residues. Germline loops: CDR1 LNHDA, CDR2 SQIVND (reference sequence). CDR3 nucleotides: TGTGCCAGTAGTATTGGGGCTAGCGGCTTAGAGACCCAGTACTTC. Translated, it gives CASSIGASGLETQYF.

The V call is TRBV6-5, the J call TRBJ1-1, with D unresolved. V dropped 5 bases and J dropped 4 bases, with 11 bases sitting between them. Per the germline V gene, CDR1 is MNHEY and CDR2 is SVGAGI. This CDR3 is 13 amino acids long. CDR3 protein: CASSASGSTEAFF. DNA for the CDR3: TGTGCCAGCAGTGCCAGCGGGTCCACTGAAGCTTTCTTT.

The chain joins TRBV7-8 to TRBJ1-2; D not certain. Germline-derived CDR1 and CDR2 are SGHVS and FQNEAQ. Trimming took off 0 bases at V and 4 bases at J, with 27 bases between the two ends. The length of the CDR3 is 20 residues. DNA of the CDR3: TGTGCCAGCAGCTTAGCCCGCGGGCCGAGGACTCCCGGCAGTGGCTATGGCTACACCTTC. It encodes CASSLARGPRTPGSGYGYTF.

The chain combines TRBV4-2 with TRBJ2-7, with 15 bases lining up with TRBD2. The CDR3 has 16 amino acids. The germline CDR1 and CDR2 sequences are LGHNA and YNFKEQ. The V and J ends lost 4 bases and 5 bases, in that order; junction bases with no gene match: 6. The CDR3 spells CASSPGLAGGVDEQYF. The CDR3 DNA sequence: TGTGCCAGCAGCCCCGGACTAGCGGGAGGGGTAGACGAGCAGTACTTC.

This clone was observed a single time. The gene calls are TRBV5-4 and TRBJ2-5; 9 bases align to TRBD1. The length of the CDR3 is 15 residues. Germline trimming cut 7 bases from V and 0 bases from J; bases unmatched to any gene: 7. The germline CDR1 and CDR2 sequences are SGHNT and YYREEE (reference sequence). CDR3 DNA: TGTGCCAGCGGAAGGACAGGGGAGTACCAAGAGACCCAGTACTTC. It yields the protein CASGRTGEYQETQYF.

Of note for this clone: An end of the junction differs from the germline gene, which may be a read error. CDR3: CASSFSGISNNGYTF. CDR3 DNA: TGTGCCAGCAGTTTTTCGGGGATTTCTAACAATGGCTACACCTTC. The chain is built from TRBV27 and TRBJ1-2; no clear D. Germline V lookup: CDR1 MNHEY, CDR2 SMNVEV (reference sequence). The CDR3 sequence is 15 residues long.

This clone has a handful of counts. The chain recombines TRBV29-1 with TRBJ2-4; no firm D call. The CDR3 runs 11 residues. The germline V gene encodes CDR1 SQVTM and CDR2 ANQGSEA. Trimming took off 5 bases at V and 4 bases at J, with 6 bases between the two ends. The CDR3 sequence: CSVKRKNIQYF. The CDR3 coding sequence is TGCAGCGTTAAGAGAAAAAACATTCAGTACTTC.

V and J are TRBV13 and TRBJ2-5; 7 bases agree with TRBD1. The CDR3 sequence is 16 residues long. V trimming: 1 base; J trimming: 5 bases; junction bases outside the gene matches: 10. CDR1 is PRHDT, CDR2 FYEKMQ, per germline (reference sequence). CDR3 region: CASSLESGQVAETQYF. In DNA form, the CDR3 reads TGTGCCAGCAGCTTAGAGAGCGGACAGGTGGCGGAGACCCAGTACTTC.

This clone was found once. The chain employs TRBV7-6 and TRBJ2-5; tentatively, D is TRBD1 (5 bases). The CDR3 has 12 residues. Trimming stripped 5 bases from V and 9 bases from J, with 13 bases between. Germline V gene sequence: CDR1 SGHVS, CDR2 FNYEAQ. For the CDR3, the DNA is TGTGCCAGCAGCCCAGGAAAAGGGGCCCAGTACTTC. Amino acid sequence: CASSPGKGAQYF.

This chain connects TRBV5-8 to TRBJ2-7; unclear D gene. The germline V gene encodes CDR1 SGHTS and CDR2 YDEGEE. The CDR3 spans 11 residues. Trimming took off 5 bases at V and 2 bases at J, with 5 bases between the two ends. CDR3 bases: TGTGCCAGCAGTTACACCTACGAGCAGTACTTC. Amino acid sequence: CASSYTYEQYF.

The rearrangement links TRBV5-6 to TRBJ1-3; D unresolved. The CDR3 runs 14 residues. The germline CDR1 and CDR2 sequences are SGHDT and YYEEEE. V lost 1 base, J lost 4 bases, and 9 bases lay in between. CDR3 sequence: CASSLTSGGNTIYF. The CDR3 DNA sequence: TGTGCCAGCAGCTTGACCTCGGGGGGAAACACCATATATTTT. Based on the CDR3 plus reference TRBV5-6 and TRBJ1-3, the full variable domain is DAGVTQSPTHLIKTRGQQVTLRCSPKSGHDTVSWYQQALGQGPQFIFQYYEEEERQRGNFPDRFSGHQFPNYSSELNVNALLLGDSALYLCASSLTSGGNTIYFGEGSWLTVV.

In DNA, the CDR3 is TGTGCCAGCAGCCGACGGAAGGATCCAGGGGGAACGGAGACCCAGTACTTC. Translating gives CASSRRKDPGGTETQYF. V is TRBV7-6 and J is TRBJ2-5; TRBD1 agrees at 7 bases. The CDR3 is 17 residues long. V shed 5 bases and J 5 bases; nucleotides not matched to a gene: 17. The germline CDR1 and CDR2 sequences are SGHVS and FNYEAQ.

V gene TRBV5-1 combines with J gene TRBJ2-5; TRBD1 matches 9 bases. Per germline, CDR1 SGHRS and CDR2 YFSETQ. This CDR3 is 16 amino acids long. V lost 3 bases, J lost 4 bases, and 10 bases stayed unmatched. CDR3 sequence: CASSSTGTGLGETQYF. The CDR3 bases are TGCGCCAGCAGCTCGACCGGGACAGGGCTGGGAGAGACCCAGTACTTC.

V is TRBV5-4 and J is TRBJ2-2; 9 positions agree with TRBD2. J gave up 7 bases and V 2 bases, and 6 bases lay outside the gene matches. CDR1 is SGHNT, CDR2 YYREEE, per germline (reference sequence). This CDR3 is 15 amino acids long. CDR3 in amino acids: CASSLGSGSVGELFF. The CDR3 nucleotides read TGTGCCAGCAGCTTAGGTAGCGGGAGTGTCGGGGAGCTGTTTTTT.

The rearrangement joins TRBV29-1 to TRBJ2-7; the match to TRBD2 covers 10 bases. J was trimmed by 6 bases and V by 2 bases; bases with no gene match: 7. Germline values: CDR1 SQVTM, CDR2 ANQGSEA. The CDR3 is 14 residues long. This CDR3 is CSVESAGGGGEQYF. As DNA, the CDR3 is TGCAGCGTTGAATCAGCGGGAGGGGGGGGCGAGCAGTACTTC.

The chain carries TRBV6-4 and TRBJ2-3; a possible D gene is TRBD2 (6 bases). The germline V and J ends were trimmed by 6 bases and 12 bases, with 13 bases remaining between them. From germline, CDR1 is MRHNA and CDR2 SNTAGT. The length of the CDR3 is 11 residues. The CDR3 protein is CASSAGDFQYF. The CDR3 DNA follows: TGTGCCAGCAGCGCCGGGGACTTTCAGTATTTT.

The V call is TRBV2, the J call TRBJ1-6; 8 nucleotides match TRBD1. The J segment lost 6 bases and the V segment lost 4 bases, leaving 2 bases of the junction unmatched. This CDR3 is built from 14 residues. Germline assignment: CDR1 SNHLY and CDR2 FYNNEI. The CDR3 DNA reads as TGTGCCAGCAGTGGGACAGGGATTAATTCACCCCTCCACTTT. This translates into CASSGTGINSPLHF.

As DNA, the CDR3 is TGTGCCAGCAGCAAGCTACAGAAGCGGGGGCCCATGGAGCAGTTCTTC. It encodes CASSKLQKRGPMEQFF. V and J are TRBV11-2 and TRBJ2-1, with 8 nucleotides matching TRBD2. The germline V gene encodes CDR1 SGHAT and CDR2 FQNNGV. This CDR3 region has 16 residues. V was clipped by 5 bases and J by 10 bases; unmatched bases: 16.

The genes are TRBV5-1 and TRBJ2-5, with D possibly TRBD1 on 6 matching bases. This CDR3 spans 14 amino acids. V was shortened by 4 bases and J by 1 base, with 11 bases between the two germline ends. Germline CDR1 SGHRS, CDR2 YFSETQ. The CDR3 reads CASSTGTPQETQYF. CDR3 DNA: TGCGCCAGCAGCACAGGGACCCCCCAAGAGACCCAGTACTTC.

The CDR3, as DNA: TGTGCCAGCAGCTTAGATGCGGGAGGGGGGACCCAGTACTTC. This codes for CASSLDAGGGTQYF. The chain has TRBV7-2 and TRBJ2-5; 9 nucleotides align to TRBD2. CDR3 length: 14 residues. CDR1 and CDR2 from the germline V gene are SGHTA and FQGNSA. The V segment lost 1 base and the J segment 7 bases; nucleotides outside the gene matches: 4.

V and J are TRBV7-2 and TRBJ2-7, with a tentative D call TRBD1 (6 bases). Trimming stripped 1 base from V and 0 bases from J, with 10 bases between. The germline V gene encodes CDR1 SGHTA and CDR2 FQGNSA. This CDR3 has 15 amino acids. CDR3 sequence (DNA): TGTGCCAGCAGCTTAGTTACAGGGAGCTCCTACGAGCAGTACTTC. Its translation: CASSLVTGSSYEQYF.

This chain connects TRBV6-1 to TRBJ2-5, with TRBD1 identical over 8 bases. Germline values: CDR1 MNHNS, CDR2 SASEGT. The ends lost 4 bases at V and 3 bases at J; junction bases unmatched: 4. The CDR3 has 14 amino acids. The CDR3 DNA reads TGTGCCAGCAGTGTCCAGGGGGCAAAAGAGACCCAGTACTTC. Translating gives CASSVQGAKETQYF.

The chain recombines TRBV10-3 with TRBJ2-1, with 9 nucleotides matching TRBD2. This CDR3 comprises 15 residues. Germline CDR1 and CDR2: ENHRY and SYGVKD. J lost 4 bases, V lost 8 bases, and 9 bases had no gene match. The CDR3 sequence: CAIGASGEQYNEQFF. The CDR3 nucleotides are TGTGCCATCGGGGCTAGCGGGGAACAATACAATGAGCAGTTCTTC.

The rearrangement links TRBV5-4 to TRBJ1-4, with 7 bases identical to TRBD1. Germline trimming cut 4 bases from V and 5 bases from J; bases unmatched to any gene: 5. This CDR3 has 14 residues. Germline V gives CDR1 SGHNT, CDR2 YYREEE (reference sequence). The CDR3 DNA reads TGTGCCAGCAGCCACGGGACAGCCAATGAAAAACTGTTTTTT. Amino acid sequence: CASSHGTANEKLFF.

The J gene is TRBJ2-6, the V gene TRBV7-2; D gene uncertain. The germline gives CDR1 SGHTA, CDR2 FQGNSA. This CDR3 spans 17 amino acids. Deletions cut 2 bases from V and 0 bases from J, with 11 bases between. CDR3 DNA sequence: TGTGCCAGCAGCTTATTTAGGAGAGGCTCTGGGGCCAACGTCCTGACTTTC. It specifies CASSLFRRGSGANVLTF.

This clone was seen a handful of times. The V call is TRBV29-1, the J call TRBJ1-1; D gene unclear. CDR3 length equals 13 residues. The germline V gene has CDR1 SQVTM and CDR2 ANQGSEA. V lost 6 bases and J lost 1, with 12 bases in between. The CDR3 region is CSVPSGGNTEAFF. In nucleotides, the CDR3 is TGCAGCGTCCCTTCGGGAGGGAACACTGAAGCTTTCTTT.

This clone showed up just once. This chain links TRBV7-3 with TRBJ2-3; 8 nucleotides align to TRBD2. The CDR3 sequence is 15 residues long. Unmatched junction bases numbered 6, after V lost 4 bases and J lost 3 bases. In germline, CDR1 is SGHTA, CDR2 FQGTGA. The CDR3: CASSSGGSGTDTQYF. CDR3 DNA: TGTGCCAGCAGCTCGGGGGGGTCTGGAACAGATACGCAGTATTTT.

This clone came up once. The chain joins TRBV27 to TRBJ1-2; the match to TRBD1 covers 10 bases. V dropped 3 bases and J dropped 7; count of bases not matched to a gene: 8. Per the germline V gene, CDR1 is MNHEY and CDR2 is SMNVEV (reference sequence). The CDR3 extends over 15 amino acids. The CDR3 loop reads CASSFGQGVYRGYTF. CDR3 nucleotides: TGTGCCAGCAGTTTCGGACAGGGGGTATATCGTGGCTACACCTTC.

V usage is TRBV19 and J usage is TRBJ2-2; the match to TRBD2 covers 10 bases. CDR1 and CDR2 (germline): LNHDA, SQIVND (reference sequence). J lost 0 bases, V lost 4 bases, and 8 bases had no gene match. The CDR3 runs to 18 residues. CDR3 in amino acids: CASSKEGLAATNTGELFF. The CDR3 DNA follows: TGTGCCAGTAGTAAGGAAGGACTAGCGGCGACGAACACCGGGGAGCTGTTTTTT. The full variable domain, rest sourced from reference TRBV19 and TRBJ2-2, is DGGITQSPKYLFRKEGQNVTLSCEQNLNHDAMYWYRQDPGQGLRLIYYSQIVNDFQKGDIAEGYSVSREKKESFPLTVTSAQKNPTAFYLCASSKEGLAATNTGELFFGEGSRLTVL.